The source of this TCR beta chain is a study of blood T cell repertoires in COVID-19. V lost 2 bases and J 3 bases, leaving 14 bases between the germline ends. This CDR3 spans 15 amino acids. The germline V gene encodes CDR1 SGHDT and CDR2 YYEEEE. In the authors' workflow: Quantification of nucleated cells was approximated via reference gene primer amplification. Sequencing was performed with immunoSEQ multiplex PCR; in TCRdb, only in-frame clones are kept and a portion is missing. D and trimming were read from the DNA, whereas the V and J calls and clone size are those reported in that table. Of about 460,000 clones listed, around 85% are singletons. Participants were aged about 18 to 100 years from about 25 US areas.

Material: PBMCs or T cells enriched from blood (not recorded which). The V and J genes are TRBV5-6 and TRBJ1-1; D uncertain. This TCR derives from a woman aged 55-70 years who had recovered from COVID-19. The CDR3, as DNA: TGTGCCAGCAGCTTTAGACAACCGGGAGACACTGAAGCTTTCTTT. Protein sequence: CASSFRQPGDTEAFF.